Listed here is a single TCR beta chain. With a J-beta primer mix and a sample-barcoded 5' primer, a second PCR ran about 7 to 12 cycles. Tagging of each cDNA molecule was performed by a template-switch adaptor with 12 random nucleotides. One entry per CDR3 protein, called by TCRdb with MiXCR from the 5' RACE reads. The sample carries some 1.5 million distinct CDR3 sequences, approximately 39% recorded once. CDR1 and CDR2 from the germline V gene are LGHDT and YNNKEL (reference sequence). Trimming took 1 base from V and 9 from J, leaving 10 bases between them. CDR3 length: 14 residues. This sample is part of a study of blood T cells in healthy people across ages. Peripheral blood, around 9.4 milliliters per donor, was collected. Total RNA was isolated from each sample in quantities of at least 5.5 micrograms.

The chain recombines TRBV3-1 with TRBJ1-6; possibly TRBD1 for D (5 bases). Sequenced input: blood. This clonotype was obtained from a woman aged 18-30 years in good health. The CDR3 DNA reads TGTGCCAGCAGCCAAGGGACAACGACTTCACCCCTCCACTTT. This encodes CASSQGTTTSPLHF.